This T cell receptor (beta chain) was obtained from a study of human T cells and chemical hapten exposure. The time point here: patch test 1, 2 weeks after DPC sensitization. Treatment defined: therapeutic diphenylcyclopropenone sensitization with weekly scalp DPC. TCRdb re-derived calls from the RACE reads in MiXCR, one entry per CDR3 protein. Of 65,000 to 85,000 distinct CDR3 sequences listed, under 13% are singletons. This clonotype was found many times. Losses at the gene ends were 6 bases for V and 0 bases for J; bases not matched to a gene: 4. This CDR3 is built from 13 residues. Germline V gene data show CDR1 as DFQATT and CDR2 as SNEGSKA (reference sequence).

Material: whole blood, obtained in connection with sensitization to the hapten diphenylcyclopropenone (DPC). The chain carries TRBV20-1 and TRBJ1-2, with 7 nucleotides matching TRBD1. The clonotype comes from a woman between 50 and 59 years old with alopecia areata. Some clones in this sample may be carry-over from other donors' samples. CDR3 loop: CSAKGTANYGYTF. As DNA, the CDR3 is TGCAGTGCCAAAGGGACAGCTAACTATGGCTACACCTTC.